Below are 6 T cell receptor beta chains sequenced from a single sample in a study of T cells in Graves' hyperthyroidism and ophthalmopathy. TCR beta CDR3 regions were amplified from RNA transcripts. The TCR CDR3 first-round RT-PCR relied on the HTBI primer set. In TCRdb, the multiplex PCR reads were re-called with MiXCR into one record per CDR3 protein. The data show some 740,000 distinct CDR3 sequences, about 15% seen once. What was sequenced was blood. The receptor set was obtained from a woman aged 18-29 years with Graves' hyperthyroidism.

To note about this clonotype: This may stem from a read error, because a much larger clone lies one nucleotide away. The chain recombines TRBV20-1 with TRBJ1-5; 7 positions match TRBD1. The germline CDR1 and CDR2 sequences are DFQATT and SNEGSKA (reference sequence). This CDR3 region has 14 residues. The trim removed 6 bases at V and 4 bases at J, leaving 9 bases unmatched. In DNA, the CDR3 is TGCAGTGCCCCGGGGGGACAGTCGAATCAGCCCCAGCATTTT. Its protein is CSAPGGQSNQPQHF.

The J gene is TRBJ2-6, the V gene TRBV20-1, with D tentatively TRBD1 (5 bases). V was cut by 0 bases and J by 0 bases, with 15 bases left in between. This CDR3 spans 18 amino acids. CDR1 DFQATT and CDR2 SNEGSKA come from the germline V gene (reference sequence). CDR3 nucleotide sequence: TGCAGTGCTAGAGAACAGGCCAAACTTCTCTCTGGGGCCAACGTCCTGACTTTC. The encoded protein is CSAREQAKLLSGANVLTF.

The chain recombines TRBV7-3 with TRBJ2-3; D remains unclear. Between the trimmed V and J ends, which lost 3 bases and 4 bases, there was a span of 14 bases. The CDR3 contains 15 residues. Germline assignment: CDR1 SGHTA and CDR2 FQGTGA. CDR3 nucleotide sequence: TGTGCCAGCAGCTTGAGTATCGGCCGTCCAGATACGCAGTATTTT. Translation: CASSLSIGRPDTQYF.

At least ten counts were recorded for this clonotype. V is TRBV20-1 and J is TRBJ2-7; a possible D gene is TRBD2 (5 bases). Trimming pared 1 base from V and 5 bases from J, leaving 21 bases between. The CDR3 has 16 residues. Germline values: CDR1 DFQATT, CDR2 SNEGSKA (reference sequence). The CDR3 is CSARGLLGGRVDEQYF. DNA for the CDR3: TGCAGTGCTAGAGGCCTTCTAGGCGGGCGCGTGGACGAGCAGTACTTC.

This clonotype was counted ten times or more. In nucleotides, the CDR3 is TGTGCCGCAGGGGGTAACTCCTACAATGAGCAGTTCTTC. This translates into CAAGGNSYNEQFF. The rearrangement uses TRBV28 and TRBJ2-1; 7 nucleotides agree with TRBD1. From germline, CDR1 is MDHEN and CDR2 SYDVKM. The ends lost 11 bases at V and 0 bases at J; junction bases unmatched: 4. The CDR3 contains 13 residues.

This clonotype has at least ten counts. Here the CDR3 reads CASSLAIRVISRHNEQFF. The CDR3 nucleotides are TGTGCCAGCAGCTTAGCAATTCGGGTGATTAGCCGCCACAATGAGCAGTTCTTC. This sequence joins TRBV7-9 and TRBJ2-1; D is undetermined. Trimming took 0 bases from V and 5 from J, leaving 20 bases between them. CDR1 SEHNR and CDR2 FQNEAQ come from the germline V gene (reference sequence). The CDR3 is made up of 18 amino acids.